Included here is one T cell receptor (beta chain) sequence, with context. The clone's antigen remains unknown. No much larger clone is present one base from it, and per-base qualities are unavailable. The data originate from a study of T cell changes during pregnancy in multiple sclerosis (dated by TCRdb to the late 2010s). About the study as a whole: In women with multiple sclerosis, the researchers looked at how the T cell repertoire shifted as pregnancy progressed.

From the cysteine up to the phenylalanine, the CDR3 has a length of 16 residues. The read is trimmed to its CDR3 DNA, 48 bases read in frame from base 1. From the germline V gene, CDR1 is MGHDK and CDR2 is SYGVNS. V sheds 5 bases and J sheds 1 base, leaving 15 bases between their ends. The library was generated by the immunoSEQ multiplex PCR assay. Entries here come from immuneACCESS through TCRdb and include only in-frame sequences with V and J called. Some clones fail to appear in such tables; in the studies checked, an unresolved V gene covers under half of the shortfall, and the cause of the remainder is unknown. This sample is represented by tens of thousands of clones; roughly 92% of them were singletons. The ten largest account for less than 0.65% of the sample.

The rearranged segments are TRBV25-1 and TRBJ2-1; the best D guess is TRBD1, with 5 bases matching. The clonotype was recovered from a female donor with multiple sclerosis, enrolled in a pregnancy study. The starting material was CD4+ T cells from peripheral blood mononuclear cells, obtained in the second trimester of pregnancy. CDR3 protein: CASSSMGPQSYNEQFF. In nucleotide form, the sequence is TGTGCCAGCAGTTCGATGGGGCCTCAATCCTACAATGAGCAGTTCTTC.